The rows below give T cell receptor beta chains drawn from one sample of a study of blood T cell repertoires in COVID-19. Assay: immunoSEQ multiplex PCR; the TCRdb copy retains only in-frame clones and omits some. The sample has about 15,000 clones; roughly 90% are singletons. The sample comprised peripheral blood. These receptors originate from a human donor in a cohort sampled during active COVID-19. Each CDR3 is given with its conserved first and last residue. The D gene is left open where the match is weak. For some rows the clone size is stated as once, few or many, or as a class when expanded; others skip it.

>TRBV19|TRBD2|NA|TRBJ2-2
CASSITRGGNTGELFF
TGTGCCAGTAGTATCACGCGGGGGGGTAACACCGGGGAGCTGTTTTTT
>TRBV7-2|NA|NA|TRBJ1-1
CASSSPGSAEAFF
TGTGCCAGCAGCTCCCCTGGCTCCGCTGAAGCTTTCTTT
>TRBV29-1|TRBD1|NA|TRBJ2-2
CSVETGGDGELFF
TGCAGCGTTGAGACAGGGGGCGACGGGGAGCTGTTTTTT
>TRBV25-1|NA|NA|TRBJ1-3
CASPQAPRRVVSGNTIYF
TGTGCCAGCCCCCAAGCCCCCCGCAGGGTGGTTTCTGGAAACACCATATATTTT
>TRBV5-4|NA|once|TRBJ1-3
CASSRESGPIGNTIYF
TGTGCCAGCAGCAGAGAAAGCGGACCGATTGGAAACACCATATATTTT
>TRBV30|TRBD1|NA|TRBJ1-2
CAAGQGAWGYTF
TGTGCCGCGGGACAGGGTGCTTGGGGCTACACCTTC
>TRBV2|TRBD1|NA|TRBJ2-7
CASSPGGYEQYF
TGTGCCAGCAGTCCAGGGGGCTACGAGCAGTACTTC
>TRBV3-1/TRBV3-2|TRBD1|NA|TRBJ1-3
CASSLGTGLTFAGNTIYF
TGTGCCAGCAGCCTCGGGACAGGGCTTACCTTTGCTGGAAACACCATATATTTT
>TRBV11-1|TRBD1|NA|TRBJ1-6
CASSFEQGAFSPLHF
TGTGCCAGCAGCTTCGAACAGGGGGCCTTTTCACCCCTCCACTTT
>TRBV19|NA|NA|TRBJ1-6
CASSIYGGNSPLHF
TGTGCCAGTAGTATTTACGGGGGGAATTCACCCCTCCACTTT
>TRBV5-1|NA|NA|TRBJ1-2
CASSWTANYGYTF
TGCGCCAGCAGCTGGACAGCGAACTATGGCTACACCTTC
>TRBV27|NA|NA|TRBJ1-1
CASSSGLGGRTEAFF
TGTGCCAGCAGTTCGGGTTTGGGGGGGCGCACTGAAGCTTTCTTT
>TRBV10-3|NA|NA|TRBJ1-2
CAISVVTGYGYTF
TGTGCCATCAGTGTGGTGACAGGTTATGGCTACACCTTC
>TRBV12-3/TRBV12-4|TRBD1|NA|TRBJ2-4
CASSLGQVNIQYF
TGTGCCAGCAGTCTGGGACAGGTGAACATTCAGTACTTC
>TRBV27|NA|NA|TRBJ2-7
CASSEDSPYEQYF
TGTGCCAGCAGTGAGGACAGCCCCTACGAGCAGTACTTC
>TRBV30|TRBD2|NA|TRBJ2-5
CAWKRGGGETQYF
TGTGCCTGGAAGCGGGGAGGTGGGGAGACCCAGTACTTC
>TRBV18|TRBD1|NA|TRBJ2-1
CASSRDLGTGGSEQFF
TGTGCCAGCTCACGGGATCTGGGGACAGGGGGTAGTGAGCAGTTCTTC
>TRBV5-1|NA|NA|TRBJ1-2
CASSLALSGNYGYTF
TGCGCCAGCAGCTTGGCCCTCTCGGGTAACTATGGCTACACCTTC